These 26 T cell receptor beta chains were sequenced from one sample in a study of tumor-infiltrating lymphocytes in primary liver carcinoma. The study co-extracted DNA and RNA from around 18-30 mg of unsorted bulk tissue. The researchers produced TCR beta cDNA from roughly 550 ng total RNA with a constant-region primer. ARM-PCR, slightly modified, supplied the TCR beta libraries through three nested multiplex PCR rounds. The opening two PCR rounds, ten to eleven cycles each, paired TRBV1-TRBV30 forward primers with a C-beta reverse primer. TCRdb itself ran the multiplex PCR reads through MiXCR, one entry per CDR3 protein. The table shows about 210,000 distinct CDR3 sequences, with around four fifths occurring only once. The sample comprised tumor tissue from primary liver carcinoma. The receptors here all came from a man aged 35 to 55 with primary liver carcinoma and hepatitis B virus infection.

A note on this clonotype: Since the CDR3 does not end with the conserved phenylalanine or tryptophan, this likely comes from a read error. The chain has TRBV29-1 and TRBJ1-1; the D gene is possibly TRBD1 (6 bases). The germline gives CDR1 SQVTM, CDR2 ANQGSEA. V was pared by 4 bases and J by 0 bases, with 15 bases between. CDR3 length: 15 residues. The CDR3 DNA reads as TGCAGCGTTGCAGGGGACTGTGGGATGAACACTGAAGCTTTCCTT. It yields the protein CSVAGDCGMNTEAFL.

This rearrangement joins TRBV6-1 to TRBJ2-7; perhaps TRBD2 as D (6 bases). Germline V CDR1 and CDR2: MNHNS, SASEGT. The CDR3 is 17 residues long. Trimming shortened V by 1 base and J by 4 bases, and 20 bases separated the two germline ends. This CDR3 is CASSEGVDGGNVYEQYF. The CDR3 DNA reads as TGTGCCAGCAGTGAAGGGGTAGACGGGGGTAACGTGTACGAGCAGTACTTC.

With respect to this clonotype: An end of the junction differs from the germline gene, which may be a read error. The V and J genes are TRBV29-1 and TRBJ2-3, with TRBD1 matching over 8 bases. CDR3 size: 14 residues. Germline-derived CDR1 and CDR2 are SQVTM and ANQGSEA. The CDR3 protein is CSVSWTGSSETQYF. In nucleotides, the CDR3 is TGCAGCGTTTCCTGGACAGGGTCGTCAGAAACGCAGTATTTT.

A note on this clonotype: As the CDR3 is not closed by the conserved phenylalanine or tryptophan, this likely results from a read error. The rearrangement uses TRBV6-2 or TRBV6-3 and TRBJ2-7; D not resolved. CDR1 and CDR2 from the germline V gene are MNHEY and SVGEGT. There are 13 residues in the CDR3. Deletions cut 4 bases from V and 4 bases from J, with 11 bases between. The CDR3 sequence is CASSSEVPYEQYL. DNA of the CDR3: TGTGCCAGCAGTTCCGAGGTACCATACGAGCAGTACCTC.

This chain links TRBV25-1 with TRBJ1-1; TRBD1 matches 9 bases. V lost 5 bases to trimming and J lost 1 base; unmatched junction nucleotides: 5. The germline gives CDR1 MGHDK, CDR2 SYGVNS. The CDR3 extends over 15 amino acids. CDR3 protein: CASSSPGQGNTEAFF. The CDR3, as DNA: TGTGCCAGCAGTTCCCCGGGACAGGGGAACACTGAAGCTTTCTTT.

Worth noting for this clonotype: The germline gene is not matched at one end of the junction; a read error may be the cause. V gene TRBV11-2 combines with J gene TRBJ2-6; TRBD2 is a possible D gene (5 bases). From germline, CDR1 is SGHAT and CDR2 FQNNGV. The CDR3 runs 15 residues. CDR3 in DNA: TGTGACACCCAGCGGTCGCGCTCTGGGGTCAACGCCCTGACTTTC. It translates to CDTQRSRSGVNALTF.

In the case of this clonotype: The CDR3 end shows no conserved phenylalanine or tryptophan, and so a read error is likely. The limits of the CDR3 on the DNA are not certain, so only TCRdb's listed CDR3 is given. This chain joins TRBV12-3 or TRBV12-4 and TRBJ1-3; TRBD1 is taken as the D call from the table, unchecked against the DNA. The CDR3 contains 14 residues when both ends are counted. CDR3 protein: CTTHRGLPGKTIYY.

As regards this clonotype: At one end the junction does not follow the germline gene, possibly because of a read error. V and J are TRBV7-9 and TRBJ2-5, with D hard to call. Germline CDR1 SEHNR, CDR2 FQNEAQ (reference sequence). The CDR3 extends over 12 amino acids. The CDR3 spells CTSSIHYETQYF. Here the CDR3 DNA reads TGTACCAGCAGCATACATTATGAGACCCAGTACTTC.

As concerns this clonotype: The junction departs from the called germline gene at one end, perhaps through a read error. J is TRBJ2-3 and V is TRBV29-1; 10 nucleotides align to TRBD2. The CDR3 spans 14 residues. Germline CDR1 is SQVTM and CDR2 is ANQGSEA. Written as DNA, the CDR3 is TGCAGCGTCACTCTAGCGGGAGTAACAGATATGCAGTATTTC. As protein: CSVTLAGVTDMQYF.

To note about this clonotype: Germline is not matched at one junction end, which may reflect a read error. This rearrangement joins TRBV6-6 to TRBJ1-1; D gene uncertain. CDR1 MNHNY and CDR2 SVGAGI come from the germline V gene (reference sequence). The CDR3 spans 17 residues. The chain's CDR3 is CASNYSSAEADIKEASF. CDR3 DNA sequence: TGTGCCAGCAATTACTCGAGCGCGGAGGCGGATATTAAGGAAGCTTCCTTT.

In the case of this clonotype: Its ends do not fully match the called genes, so a read error is possible. The chain uses TRBV29-1 and TRBJ1-1; D ambiguous. The CDR3 is 15 residues long. CDR1 SQVTM and CDR2 ANQGSEA come from the germline V gene. The DNA of the CDR3 is TGCAGCGGGGCACCAGATTGGGCCATGAATACTGAAGCTTTCTTT. This translates into CSGAPDWAMNTEAFF. Using reference TRBV29-1 and TRBJ1-1 for the parts outside the CDR3, the full variable domain is SAVISQKPSRDICQRGTSLTIQCQVDSQVTMMFWYRQQPGQSLTLIATANQGSEATYESGFVIDKFPISRPNLTFSTLTVSNMSPEDSSIYLCSGAPDWAMNTEAFFGQGTRLTVV.

CDR3 amino acids: CASSQGPSVYDKQYF. The CDR3, as DNA: TGCGCCAGCAGCCAAGGGCCTAGTGTGTACGACAAGCAGTACTTC. The rearrangement uses TRBV4-1 and TRBJ2-7, with D unresolved. This CDR3 has 15 residues. Per germline, CDR1 MGHRA and CDR2 YSYEKL. Trimming pared 1 base from V and 8 bases from J, leaving 18 bases between.

To note about this clonotype: Sequence at one end of the junction differs from germline and may be a read error. This sequence joins TRBV11-3 and TRBJ2-5; D is perhaps TRBD1 (7 bases). CDR1 is SGHNT, CDR2 YENEEA, per germline. The CDR3 is 13 residues long. The CDR3 nucleotides read TGTGCCGGCAGCGCGGGACAGTCCTACGATCAGTACTTC. This translates into CAGSAGQSYDQYF.

Regarding this clonotype: The junction shows a germline mismatch at one end, possibly a read error. The J gene is TRBJ2-7, the V gene TRBV6-2 or TRBV6-3; D is tentatively TRBD1 or TRBD2 (5 bases each). Per germline, CDR1 MNHEY and CDR2 SVGEGT. The CDR3 is 12 amino acids. The CDR3 spells CAISWDGYEQYF. The CDR3 nucleotides read TGTGCCATCTCCTGGGACGGCTACGAACAGTACTTC.

This clonotype appeared a few times. A junction boundary mismatches the germline segment, possibly from a read error. The CDR3 sequence is CASSLVGKGEQFF. In DNA form, the CDR3 reads TGTGCCAGCAGTTTAGTCGGGAAGGGAGAGCAGTTCTTC. The V and J genes are TRBV7-8 and TRBJ2-1; possible D gene TRBD2, 5 bases. The CDR3 is made up of 13 amino acids. From germline, CDR1 is SGHVS and CDR2 FQNEAQ.

For this clonotype: An end of the junction differs from the germline gene, which may be a read error. The chain uses TRBV28 and TRBJ2-6; unclear D gene. In germline, CDR1 is MDHEN, CDR2 SYDVKM. The CDR3 runs to 14 residues. The CDR3 region is CASSSPTGVNVLTF. CDR3 DNA: TGTGCCAGCAGCTCCCCCACTGGGGTCAACGTCCTGACTTTC.

This clonotype was detected once. A read error is possible here, since a much larger clone lies one base away. The chain is built from TRBV30 and TRBJ2-5; perhaps D is TRBD1 or TRBD2 (6 bases each). The V gene's germline CDR1 is GTSNPN and CDR2 SVGIG (reference sequence). V was shortened by 5 bases and J by 5 bases, with 18 bases between the two germline ends. The CDR3 runs 14 residues. CDR3 DNA: TGTGCCTGGCTAAAGGGGGGTCAAAAGGAGACCCAGTACTTC. It codes for CAWLKGGQKETQYF.

Turning to this clonotype: The CDR3 end shows no conserved phenylalanine or tryptophan, and so a read error is likely. The chain links TRBV6-6 to TRBJ1-1, with D uncertain. The CDR3 extends over 13 amino acids. CDR1 and CDR2 (germline): MNHNY, SVGAGI (reference sequence). The CDR3 nucleotides are TGCGCCAGCAGTCGACACATGAACACTGAAGCTTTCTCT. Translating it yields CASSRHMNTEAFS.

About this clonotype itself: Germline and junction disagree at one end, which may indicate a read error. The rearrangement links TRBV29-1 to TRBJ1-2; a weak D match, TRBD1 (5 bases). The CDR3 contains 18 residues. CDR1 and CDR2 from the germline V gene are SQVTM and ANQGSEA. CDR3 sequence: CSIGAPTGTQVANYRYTF. CDR3 sequence (DNA): TGCAGCATTGGGGCGCCAACAGGAACTCAAGTGGCTAACTATCGCTACACCTTC. The variable domain in full, completed from reference TRBV29-1 and TRBJ1-2, reads SAVISQKPSRDICQRGTSLTIQCQVDSQVTMMFWYRQQPGQSLTLIATANQGSEATYESGFVIDKFPISRPNLTFSTLTVSNMSPEDSSIYLCSIGAPTGTQVANYRYTFGSGTRLTVV.

On this clonotype itself: This is likely a read error, given that the CDR3 carries no conserved phenylalanine or tryptophan at its end. J is TRBJ2-2 and V is TRBV11-1, with a weak D call TRBD2 (6 bases). The CDR3 loop spans 16 amino acids. The germline CDR1 and CDR2 sequences are SGHAT and FQDESV (reference sequence). The CDR3 loop is CISSPGVGANTGELFL. The CDR3 region has the DNA TGTATCAGCAGCCCGGGGGTCGGGGCGAACACCGGGGAACTGTTTTTG.

The chain has TRBV29-1 and TRBJ1-5; D is uncertain. Trimming left V 8 bases short and J 3 bases short, with 14 bases between. Germline loops: CDR1 SQVTM, CDR2 ANQGSEA. This CDR3 contains 13 residues. The CDR3 sequence: CSIVGRINQPQHF. The CDR3 region has the DNA TGCAGCATCGTCGGACGGATCAATCAGCCCCAGCATTTT.

The chain recombines TRBV12-3 or TRBV12-4 with TRBJ2-7, with TRBD2 as a possible D gene (6 bases). The ends were cut back, 5 bases at V and 1 base at J, with 15 bases in the middle. The CDR3 is 15 amino acids. The CDR3 sequence: CASSLLARPSYEQYF. CDR3 sequence (DNA): TGTGCCAGCAGTCTGCTAGCGAGACCGTCCTACGAGCAGTACTTC.

Of note for this clonotype: Sequence at one end of the junction differs from germline and may be a read error. This chain links TRBV6-5 with TRBJ2-5; possible D gene TRBD2, 5 bases. CDR3 length: 17 amino acids. From germline, CDR1 is MNHEY and CDR2 SVGAGI. The CDR3 nucleotides are TGTGCCAACAGTTACTCGAGTAGTTGCGGGTCCCAAGAGATCCAGTACTTC. This gives the protein CANSYSSSCGSQEIQYF.

In regard to this clonotype: Since the CDR3 does not end with the conserved phenylalanine or tryptophan, this likely comes from a read error. This chain uses TRBV6-6 with TRBJ1-2; 8 nucleotides agree with TRBD1. This CDR3 contains 15 residues. Per the germline V gene, CDR1 is MNHNY and CDR2 is SVGAGI (reference sequence). The CDR3 loop is CASNYDDGTGYGYTL. CDR3 bases: TGTGCCAGCAATTACGACGACGGGACAGGCTATGGCTACACCTTA.

This CDR3 reads CSAVGHMNQPQHF. DNA of the CDR3: TGCAGCGCTGTCGGACATATGAACCAACCCCAGCATTTT. The chain has TRBV29-1 and TRBJ1-5, with D possibly being TRBD1 (5 bases). V was clipped by 7 bases and J by 10 bases, with 20 bases between them. This CDR3 comprises 13 residues. Germline CDR1 SQVTM, CDR2 ANQGSEA.

Remarks on this clonotype: The junction does not match germline at one end; this may be a read error. The rearrangement joins TRBV6-2 or TRBV6-3 to TRBJ2-7; D remains unclear. The germline gives CDR1 MNHEY, CDR2 SVGEGT. The CDR3 sequence is 12 residues long. In DNA form, the CDR3 reads TGTGCCAGCAGTTACTCGATCTACGAGCACTATTTC. The encoded protein is CASSYSIYEHYF.